Below, 12 T cell receptor beta chains from the same sample are listed, as sequenced in a study of blood T cell repertoires in COVID-19. Measured with immunoSEQ multiplex PCR; TCRdb has only the in-frame clones, and not every one. The sample includes around 83,000 clones, around 88% of them seen just once. The specimen was peripheral blood. The receptors derive from a man aged 70 or older with active or convalescent COVID-19.

The chain carries TRBV5-1 and TRBJ2-7, with 7 bases identical to TRBD1. CDR3 length: 13 residues. Germline V CDR1 and CDR2: SGHRS, YFSETQ. The junction had 9 bases not matched to a gene; V was cut back by 7 bases and J by 5 bases. The CDR3 here is CASGPGGSDEQYF. In nucleotides, the CDR3 is TGCGCCAGCGGACCAGGGGGTTCGGACGAGCAGTACTTC.

This clone is a singleton in its sample. This chain connects TRBV6-5 to TRBJ1-4, with 9 nucleotides matching TRBD1. V trimming: 9 bases; J trimming: 5 bases; junction bases outside the gene matches: 7. CDR1 and CDR2 (germline): MNHEY, SVGAGI. CDR3 length equals 14 residues. The CDR3 protein is CASNRDRVNEKLFF. CDR3 in DNA: TGTGCCAGTAACCGGGACAGGGTGAATGAAAAACTGTTTTTT.

The chain carries TRBV24-1 and TRBJ2-6, with D hard to call. Germline values: CDR1 KGHDR, CDR2 SFDVKD. This CDR3 spans 18 amino acids. V lost 2 bases to trimming and J lost 0 bases, with 13 bases between them. The CDR3 coding sequence is TGTGCCACCAGTGATTCACCACGGGTAGCCTCTGGGGCCAACGTCCTGACTTTC. It is translated as CATSDSPRVASGANVLTF.

The chain has TRBV6-5 and TRBJ2-7, with a tentative D call TRBD2 (5 bases). Trimming removed 6 bases at V and 3 bases at J, with 12 bases between. The CDR3 has 13 amino acids. Germline V gives CDR1 MNHEY, CDR2 SVGAGI. The CDR3 loop is CASSSTTSYEQYF. The CDR3 DNA reads as TGTGCCAGCAGCTCAACTACTAGCTACGAGCAGTACTTC.

The chain employs TRBV28 and TRBJ2-6; 8 nucleotides align to TRBD1. This CDR3 region has 15 residues. The V gene end was trimmed by 11 bases and the J gene end by 0 bases; junction bases not matched to a gene: 6. Germline V gives CDR1 MDHEN, CDR2 SYDVKM. CDR3 nucleotide sequence: TGTGCCGCTACAGGGGGTAACTCTGGGGCCAACGTCCTGACTTTC. This codes for CAATGGNSGANVLTF.

J is TRBJ1-6 and V is TRBV5-1; no reliable D call. In germline, CDR1 is SGHRS, CDR2 YFSETQ. Between the trimmed V and J ends, which lost 0 bases and 5 bases, there was a span of 12 bases. This CDR3 spans 16 amino acids. The CDR3 region is CASSLGTGSNNSPLHF. As DNA, the CDR3 is TGCGCCAGCAGCTTGGGCACCGGGAGTAATAATTCACCCCTCCACTTT.

This clone was recorded only once. The rearrangement joins TRBV29-1 to TRBJ2-1; 11 bases map to TRBD2. Losses at the gene ends were 3 bases for V and 7 bases for J; bases not matched to a gene: 8. The germline V gene encodes CDR1 SQVTM and CDR2 ANQGSEA. There are 15 residues in the CDR3. The CDR3 reads CSVEGLAGGVNEQFF. The CDR3 nucleotides are TGCAGCGTTGAGGGGCTAGCGGGAGGAGTGAATGAGCAGTTCTTC.

This chain's CDR3 is CASSQELRTGVSSYEQYF. CDR3 bases: TGTGCCAGCAGCCAAGAATTAAGGACAGGGGTCAGCTCCTACGAGCAGTACTTC. The chain uses TRBV4-2 and TRBJ2-7; 9 bases fit TRBD1. Trimming took 0 bases from V and 0 from J; bases not matched to a gene: 9. In germline, CDR1 is LGHNA, CDR2 YNFKEQ. The CDR3 length is 18 residues.

The chain recombines TRBV5-6 with TRBJ2-2; D might be TRBD1 (6 bases). The CDR3 contains 14 residues. Per the germline V gene, CDR1 is SGHDT and CDR2 is YYEEEE. V lost 3 bases, J lost 1 base, and 7 bases lay in between. DNA for the CDR3: TGTGCCAGCAGCTCGGGACAGAACACCGGGGAGCTGTTTTTT. Residues: CASSSGQNTGELFF.

This clone showed up just once. The J gene is TRBJ1-3, the V gene TRBV9; maybe TRBD1 (6 bases). Germline lookup yields CDR1 SGDLS and CDR2 YYNGEE. Trimming removed 4 bases at V and 2 bases at J, with 13 bases between. The CDR3 is 15 amino acids. CDR3 region: CASSPRQVAGNTIYF. DNA of the CDR3: TGTGCCAGCAGCCCAAGACAGGTCGCTGGAAACACCATATATTTT.

This chain joins TRBV24-1 and TRBJ2-1; D is uncertain. Germline assignment: CDR1 KGHDR and CDR2 SFDVKD. The CDR3 loop spans 13 amino acids. V was clipped by 2 bases and J by 7 bases, with 8 bases between them. This CDR3 is CATSDWAQNEQFF. As DNA, the CDR3 is TGTGCCACCAGTGATTGGGCCCAAAATGAGCAGTTCTTC.

This chain connects TRBV30 to TRBJ2-7; maybe TRBD2 (7 bases). CDR1 and CDR2 from the germline V gene are GTSNPN and SVGIG (reference sequence). The ends were cut back, 2 bases at V and 4 bases at J, with 18 bases in the middle. The CDR3 extends over 15 amino acids. CDR3 DNA sequence: TGTGCCTGGAGTCACCGGGGGGCCTATTCTTACGAGCAGTACTTC. Its translation: CAWSHRGAYSYEQYF.